The 22 T cell receptor beta chains presented below share a single source sample, sequenced in a study of T cells in Graves' hyperthyroidism and ophthalmopathy. TCR beta CDR3 sequences were amplified from RNA transcripts. First-round RT-PCR of the TCR CDR3 relied on the HTBI primer set. TCRdb re-called the multiplex PCR reads through MiXCR, storing one row per CDR3 protein. The data hold around 300,000 distinct CDR3 sequences, with approximately 15% observed a single time. Source material: blood. These TCRs come from a woman in her twenties or thirties with Graves' hyperthyroidism.

The chain joins TRBV9 to TRBJ2-1; 7 positions agree with TRBD2. Trimming at V came to 3 bases and at J to 0 bases, leaving 3 bases not matched to a gene. CDR1 SGDLS and CDR2 YYNGEE come from the germline V gene. This CDR3 region has 15 residues. Here the CDR3 DNA reads TGTGCCAGCAGCGGGGGGGAGGGCTCCTACAATGAGCAGTTCTTC. It yields the protein CASSGGEGSYNEQFF. Full variable domain (remainder filled in from reference TRBV9 and TRBJ2-1): DSGVTQTPKHLITATGQRVTLRCSPRSGDLSVYWYQQSLDQGLQFLIQYYNGEERAKGNILERFSAQQFPDLHSELNLSSLELGDSALYFCASSGGEGSYNEQFFGPGTRLTVL.

Comments on this clonotype: One end of the junction varies from germline; a read error may be responsible. This chain connects TRBV9 to TRBJ2-3; TRBD2 matches at 10 bases. The length of the CDR3 is 16 residues. Germline V CDR1 and CDR2: SGDLS, YYNGEE. CDR3 residues: CASSAGGLASTDTRYF. The CDR3 DNA reads TGTGCCAGCAGCGCGGGGGGACTAGCGAGCACAGATACGCGGTATTTT.

This chain links TRBV5-1 with TRBJ2-1, with D tentatively TRBD1 (7 bases). The CDR3 length is 13 residues. Looked up from germline, CDR1 is SGHRS and CDR2 is YFSETQ. V gave up 7 bases and J gave up 7 bases, with 15 bases separating them. The DNA of the CDR3 is TGCGCCAGCGCGGGACAGCTCACGAATGAGCAGTTCTTC. Protein sequence: CASAGQLTNEQFF.

This clonotype was seen a few times. This chain joins TRBV25-1 and TRBJ2-7; no firm D call. Germline CDR1 and CDR2: MGHDK and SYGVNS. Trimming took 3 bases from V and 0 from J, leaving 9 bases between them. The CDR3 has 14 amino acids. The CDR3 here is CASSDMDHSYEQYF. In DNA form, the CDR3 reads TGTGCCAGCAGTGATATGGACCACTCCTACGAGCAGTACTTC.

This clonotype came up many times. The chain couples TRBV28 to TRBJ1-1; 12 bases map to TRBD1. J was trimmed by 1 base and V by 5 bases; bases with no gene match: 5. Germline CDR1 MDHEN, CDR2 SYDVKM. The CDR3 length is 16 residues. The CDR3 nucleotides are TGTGCCAGCAGTACCCCGGGACAGGGGGCGAACACTGAAGCTTTCTTT. The encoded protein is CASSTPGQGANTEAFF.

At least ten counts were recorded for this clonotype. The chain links TRBV18 to TRBJ1-5; possible D gene TRBD1, 5 bases. Trimming pared 4 bases from V and 9 bases from J, leaving 7 bases between. CDR1 and CDR2 (germline): KGHSH, LQKENI. CDR3 length equals 11 residues. CDR3 sequence reads: CASSLGGPQHF. The DNA for the CDR3 is TGTGCCAGCTCACTCGGGGGGCCCCAGCATTTT.

This clonotype showed up many times. The V call is TRBV24-1, the J call TRBJ2-1; D uncertain. The CDR3 spans 13 residues. The V end lost 2 bases, the J end lost 6 bases, and 7 bases lay between the germline ends. Germline V gene sequence: CDR1 KGHDR, CDR2 SFDVKD. The CDR3 spells CATSDSGSNEQFF. The CDR3 DNA reads TGTGCCACCAGTGATTCGGGTTCCAATGAGCAGTTCTTC.

This clonotype was seen repeatedly, ten times or more. CDR3 region: CASSFAGTGVNEQFF. DNA of the CDR3: TGTGCCAGCAGTTTCGCCGGGACAGGGGTCAATGAGCAGTTCTTC. V usage is TRBV28 and J usage is TRBJ2-1, with 10 nucleotides matching TRBD1. Germline values: CDR1 MDHEN, CDR2 SYDVKM. The junction had 5 bases not matched to a gene; V was cut back by 3 bases and J by 6 bases. The CDR3 is 15 residues long.

On this clonotype itself: A read error may explain this, as a much larger clone is one base away. V gene TRBV7-9 combines with J gene TRBJ2-3, with 7 bases aligning to TRBD2. CDR3 length: 14 residues. Germline CDR1 reads SEHNR; CDR2 reads FQNEAQ (reference sequence). V lost 4 bases and J lost 4; bases outside the gene matches: 5. This CDR3 reads CASSSQAGADTQYF. The CDR3 nucleotides are TGTGCCAGCAGCTCCCAGGCGGGGGCAGATACGCAGTATTTT.

This clonotype appeared a few times. The chain recombines TRBV12-3 or TRBV12-4 with TRBJ1-1; D is possibly TRBD1 (5 bases). The CDR3 runs to 11 residues. Trimming stripped 6 bases from V and 8 bases from J, with 10 bases between. CDR3 sequence (DNA): TGTGCCAGCAGATTGGGGCCAGAAGCTTTCTTT. It codes for CASRLGPEAFF.

The sample holds many counts of this clonotype. The rearrangement links TRBV11-1 to TRBJ2-1; TRBD2 is a possible D gene (6 bases). The CDR3 loop spans 13 amino acids. The germline V and J ends were trimmed by 5 bases and 5 bases, with 10 bases remaining between them. CDR1 SGHAT and CDR2 FQDESV come from the germline V gene (reference sequence). This chain's CDR3 is CASSTGRHNEQFF. CDR3 nucleotides: TGTGCCAGCAGCACCGGGAGACACAATGAGCAGTTCTTC.

The chain couples TRBV25-1 to TRBJ1-4, with D hard to call. Trimming took off 3 bases at V and 5 bases at J, with 7 bases between the two ends. This CDR3 spans 13 amino acids. CDR1 and CDR2 from the germline V gene are MGHDK and SYGVNS. CDR3 coding DNA: TGTGCCAGCAGTGAGCCAGGAAATGAAAAACTGTTTTTT. This translates into CASSEPGNEKLFF.

This clonotype was counted many times. The rearrangement joins TRBV5-1 to TRBJ2-1; D might be TRBD2 (6 bases). CDR3 length equals 14 residues. The germline gives CDR1 SGHRS, CDR2 YFSETQ. With 6 bases removed from V and 11 bases from J, the gap between germline ends came to 21 bases. CDR3 region: CASTGTSPGAQQFF. DNA for the CDR3: TGCGCCAGCACCGGGACTTCCCCTGGGGCCCAGCAGTTCTTC.

This chain connects TRBV28 to TRBJ2-1; TRBD2 matches at 12 bases. J gave up 4 bases and V 5 bases, and 15 bases lay outside the gene matches. CDR3 length: 19 amino acids. The germline gives CDR1 MDHEN, CDR2 SYDVKM. This CDR3 is CASSPLAGGEVFRYNEQFF. The CDR3 DNA reads as TGTGCCAGCAGTCCACTAGCGGGAGGTGAAGTGTTCCGATACAATGAGCAGTTCTTC.

Ten or more counts support this clonotype. This chain links TRBV6-2 or TRBV6-3 with TRBJ2-4; 14 bases are shared with TRBD2. After removal of 4 bases from V and 3 bases from J, the junction contained 14 bases not matched to a gene. The CDR3 runs to 20 residues. CDR1 and CDR2 from the germline V gene are MNHEY and SVGEGT. CDR3 region: CASSSKPPGLAGAGKNIQYF. CDR3 in DNA: TGTGCCAGCAGTTCCAAACCTCCGGGACTAGCGGGAGCGGGCAAAAACATTCAGTACTTC.

The sample holds many counts of this clonotype. In DNA form, the CDR3 reads TGCAGTGCTAGAGATCTTGCAGGGACAACTGAAGCTTTCTTT. This encodes CSARDLAGTTEAFF. The chain links TRBV20-1 to TRBJ1-1, with a weak D call TRBD1 (6 bases). This CDR3 is built from 14 residues. Trimming shortened V by 0 bases and J by 5 bases, and 13 bases separated the two germline ends. Germline loops: CDR1 DFQATT, CDR2 SNEGSKA (reference sequence).

This clonotype was observed at least ten times. The J gene is TRBJ2-7, the V gene TRBV11-2; a weak D match, TRBD2 (5 bases). This CDR3 is 15 amino acids long. Germline CDR1 is SGHAT and CDR2 is FQNNGV. The V end lost 1 base, the J end lost 3 bases, and 13 bases lay between the germline ends. The CDR3 DNA reads TGTGCCAGCAGCTTAGTCGGGGAAACCTACTACGAGCAGTACTTC. This encodes CASSLVGETYYEQYF. The entire variable domain, with the rest obtained from reference TRBV11-2 and TRBJ2-7, is as follows: EAGVAQSPRYKIIEKRQSVAFWCNPISGHATLYWYQQILGQGPKLLIQFQNNGVVDDSQLPKDRFSAERLKGVDSTLKIQPAKLEDSAVYLCASSLVGETYYEQYFGPGTRLTVT.

In its sample, this clonotype was seen many times. This chain uses TRBV11-1 with TRBJ2-1; 9 bases match TRBD2. Germline values: CDR1 SGHAT, CDR2 FQDESV (reference sequence). V lost 5 bases and J lost 0; bases outside the gene matches: 8. The CDR3 has 17 amino acids. The CDR3 loop reads CASSLGLALSSYNEQFF. The CDR3 region has the DNA TGTGCCAGCAGCCTCGGACTAGCGCTGAGCTCCTACAATGAGCAGTTCTTC. Complete variable domain (other parts from reference TRBV11-1 and TRBJ2-1): EAEVAQSPRYKITEKSQAVAFWCDPISGHATLYWYRQILGQGPELLVQFQDESVVDDSQLPKDRFSAERLKGVDSTLKIQPAELGDSAMYLCASSLGLALSSYNEQFFGPGTRLTVL.

At least ten counts were recorded for this clonotype. J is TRBJ2-1 and V is TRBV7-8; D uncertain. Trimming shortened V by 2 bases and J by 8 bases, and 16 bases separated the two germline ends. In germline, CDR1 is SGHVS, CDR2 FQNEAQ. CDR3 length: 15 residues. The CDR3 is CASSLTSGFYYEQFF. For the CDR3, the DNA is TGTGCCAGCAGCTTAACGTCAGGATTCTATTATGAGCAGTTCTTC.

The J gene is TRBJ1-5, the V gene TRBV10-3; TRBD1 is a possible D gene (5 bases). Germline assignment: CDR1 ENHRY and CDR2 SYGVKD. Trimming removed 0 bases from V and 2 bases from J, with 11 bases in between. The CDR3 covers 16 residues. The CDR3 here is CAISESQPGGNQPQHF. The CDR3 bases are TGTGCCATCAGTGAGTCACAGCCGGGGGGCAATCAGCCCCAGCATTTT.

This clonotype has a count of ten or more. The V and J genes are TRBV7-3 and TRBJ2-2; D remains ambiguous. V shed 5 bases and J shed 3 bases, with 7 bases lying between them. Germline V lookup: CDR1 SGHTA, CDR2 FQGTGA. The length of the CDR3 is 13 residues. Written as DNA, the CDR3 is TGTGCCAGCAGCGCCGCGGACACCGGGGAGCTGTTTTTT. Residues: CASSAADTGELFF.

This clonotype was observed at least ten times. The J gene is TRBJ1-1, the V gene TRBV7-2; D is uncertain. V was pared by 5 bases and J by 0 bases, with 7 bases between. Germline CDR1 is SGHTA and CDR2 is FQGNSA. The length of the CDR3 is 13 residues. In DNA form, the CDR3 reads TGTGCCAGCAGCCGGGAGCTGAACACTGAAGCTTTCTTT. Its translation is CASSRELNTEAFF.